These 18 T cell receptor beta chains came from one sample sequenced in a study of T cells after posttransplantation cyclophosphamide. Repertoires were generated with immunoSEQ multiplex PCR, while TCRdb's copy carries only in-frame clones and drops some. The record shows 9,500 to 15,000 clones for this sample, with no singletons present. Cyclophosphamide on days +3 and +4 followed busulfan-fludarabine conditioning and a marrow graft. The specimen was PBMCs, collected after allogeneic stem cell transplant with posttransplant cyclophosphamide. These receptors originate from a female patient in her thirties or forties who received an allogeneic stem cell transplant from a related donor, was CMV-positive, and had acute GVHD only. Some T cells may be transferred from the graft donor.

The V gene is TRBV18, the J gene TRBJ1-6; D is perhaps TRBD1 (5 bases). Trimming removed 5 bases at V and 11 bases at J, with 16 bases between. The CDR3 loop spans 14 amino acids. Germline CDR1 KGHSH, CDR2 LQKENI. The chain's CDR3 is CASSTGGGETPLHF. The CDR3 nucleotides read TGTGCCAGCTCAACGGGGGGGGGTGAGACACCCCTCCACTTT.

In its sample, this clone was seen many times. One end of the junction does not line up with germline, which may come from a read error. V gene TRBV7-2 combines with J gene TRBJ2-7; D may be TRBD2 (5 bases). The CDR3 runs to 12 residues. Germline V gives CDR1 SGHTA, CDR2 FQGNSA. CDR3 in DNA: TGTGCCAGCAGCCCAGCCGGGGTATCCCCCTTTTTC. Protein: CASSPAGVSPFF.

In this sample, this clone turned up many times. The chain uses TRBV2 and TRBJ2-4; a possible D gene is TRBD1 (6 bases). V lost 4 bases and J 4 bases, leaving 11 bases between the germline ends. CDR3 size: 14 residues. From germline, CDR1 is SNHLY and CDR2 FYNNEI. CDR3 sequence reads: CASSGGQIKNIQYF. CDR3 DNA sequence: TGTGCCAGCAGTGGCGGACAGATTAAAAACATTCAGTACTTC.

The sample holds many counts of this clone. J is TRBJ1-1 and V is TRBV2; D gene ambiguous. Trimming shortened V by 6 bases and J by 0 bases, and 14 bases separated the two germline ends. CDR1 is SNHLY and CDR2 is FYNNEI in the germline V gene. The CDR3 sequence is 15 residues long. This CDR3 reads CASRGSQNMNTEAFF. The CDR3 DNA sequence: TGTGCCAGCAGGGGGAGCCAAAATATGAACACTGAAGCTTTCTTT.

In this sample, this clone turned up many times. The rearrangement uses TRBV7-9 and TRBJ2-5; TRBD2 matches at 12 bases. Germline CDR1 is SEHNR and CDR2 is FQNEAQ (reference sequence). V gave up 3 bases and J gave up 5 bases; unmatched junction bases: 10. CDR3 size: 17 residues. CDR3 in amino acids: CASSFLAGGVIDETQYF. CDR3 coding DNA: TGTGCCAGCAGCTTCCTAGCGGGAGGGGTAATTGATGAGACCCAGTACTTC.

This clone was recorded at least ten times. The J gene is TRBJ1-2, the V gene TRBV12-5; D uncertain. Trimming shortened V by 5 bases and J by 8 bases, and 9 bases separated the two germline ends. This CDR3 has 11 residues. Germline CDR1 LGHNT, CDR2 FRNRAP. This CDR3 reads CASGNTLGYTF. The CDR3 DNA reads TGTGCTAGTGGTAACACCTTGGGCTACACCTTC.

This clone was observed at least ten times. This chain connects TRBV21-1 to TRBJ1-4; TRBD1, the D gene given by the table, was not confirmed from the DNA. TRBV21-1 is annotated as a pseudogene. The CDR3 has 18 amino acids. The CDR3 coding sequence is TGTGCCAGCAGCAAATCGTCTAGGTTGGGACACTGTAATGAAAAACTGTTTTTT. This gives the protein CASSKSSRLGHCNEKLFF.

There are many counts of this clone. This sequence joins TRBV6-6 and TRBJ2-5; D ambiguous. The CDR3 spans 12 residues. V lost 5 bases, J lost 8 bases, and 12 bases lay in between. CDR1 and CDR2 from the germline V gene are MNHNY and SVGAGI (reference sequence). The CDR3 region is CASSAQTLTQYF. The CDR3, as DNA: TGTGCCAGCAGTGCCCAGACTCTAACCCAGTACTTC.

This clone was detected many times. V and J are TRBV10-1 and TRBJ2-1; 13 bases fit TRBD2. After removal of 2 bases from V and 5 bases from J, the junction contained 0 bases not matched to a gene. Per germline, CDR1 WNHNN and CDR2 SYGVQD (reference sequence). The CDR3 has 15 residues. Here the CDR3 reads CASSEGTSGDNEQFF. The CDR3 bases are TGCGCCAGCAGTGAGGGGACTAGCGGGGACAATGAGCAGTTCTTC.

A remark on this clone: One end of the junction fails to match germline, which may point to a read error. The CDR3 protein is CATSVGDTEAFF. DNA of the CDR3: TGTGCCACCAGCGTAGGAGACACTGAAGCTTTCTTT. V gene TRBV7-6 combines with J gene TRBJ1-1, with unresolved D. This CDR3 has 12 residues. Germline assignment: CDR1 SGHVS and CDR2 FNYEAQ.

This clone has a count of ten or more. This chain links TRBV5-6 with TRBJ2-7; 11 bases are a match to TRBD2. This CDR3 spans 15 amino acids. V gave up 0 bases and J gave up 5 bases; unmatched junction bases: 4. Germline V CDR1 and CDR2: SGHDT, YYEEEE. The CDR3 DNA reads TGTGCCAGCAGCTTGGGGGCTAGCGGGAGGCACGAGCAGTACGTC. This translates into CASSLGASGRHEQYV.

This clone has more than one count but fewer than ten. The J gene is TRBJ2-1, the V gene TRBV5-4; 13 bases line up with TRBD2. With 4 bases clipped from V and 7 bases from J, the junction kept 11 bases outside the gene matches. Germline V gene sequence: CDR1 SGHNT, CDR2 YYREEE (reference sequence). This CDR3 is 17 amino acids long. CDR3 region: CASSPGLAGPMWNEQFF. CDR3 bases: TGTGCCAGCAGCCCGGGACTAGCGGGGCCGATGTGGAATGAGCAGTTCTTC.

This clone was recorded many times. The chain has TRBV18 and TRBJ2-5; 12 bases map to TRBD2. The CDR3 loop spans 15 amino acids. The germline CDR1 and CDR2 sequences are KGHSH and LQKENI. V trimming: 1 base; J trimming: 5 bases; junction bases outside the gene matches: 2. Here the CDR3 reads CASSPQGLAGETQYF. DNA for the CDR3: TGTGCCAGCTCACCACAGGGACTAGCGGGCGAGACCCAGTACTTC.

This clone occurred many times. V gene TRBV15 combines with J gene TRBJ2-5, with TRBD2 matching 7 bases. The CDR3 covers 15 residues. Per the germline V gene, CDR1 is LNHNV and CDR2 is YYDKDF (reference sequence). Trimming at V came to 4 bases and at J to 5 bases, leaving 10 bases not matched to a gene. The CDR3 reads CATSKTPGLWETQYF. Here the CDR3 DNA reads TGTGCCACCAGCAAGACACCGGGACTATGGGAGACCCAGTACTTC.

This clone was recorded at least ten times. This specimen includes other DNA sequences encoding the same CDR3. The chain couples TRBV5-1 to TRBJ1-6; 7 bases are shared with TRBD1. The CDR3 covers 14 residues. V shed 5 bases and J 5 bases; nucleotides not matched to a gene: 4. CDR1 and CDR2 from the germline V gene are SGHRS and YFSETQ. The chain's CDR3 is CASRGTVHNSPLHF. DNA of the CDR3: TGCGCCAGCAGGGGGACAGTCCATAATTCACCCCTCCACTTT.

This clone was detected ten times or more. The chain carries TRBV27 and TRBJ1-5, with D tentatively TRBD1 (6 bases). Germline CDR1 and CDR2: MNHEY and SMNVEV (reference sequence). With 2 bases removed from V and 6 bases from J, the gap between germline ends came to 11 bases. The length of the CDR3 is 14 residues. CDR3 residues: CASSLTGMGQPQHF. The CDR3 coding sequence is TGTGCCAGCAGTTTAACAGGGATGGGTCAGCCCCAGCATTTT.

This clone was seen ten or more times. The chain carries TRBV9 and TRBJ2-1, with 13 nucleotides matching TRBD2. V was clipped by 4 bases and J by 8 bases; unmatched bases: 6. The germline V gene encodes CDR1 SGDLS and CDR2 YYNGEE. This CDR3 has 15 amino acids. The CDR3 DNA follows: TGTGCCAGCAGCTTGAGACTAGCGGGAGGCGATGAGCAGTTCTTC. Its protein product is CASSLRLAGGDEQFF.

Judged by abundance, this clone is large. The J gene is TRBJ2-5, the V gene TRBV7-2, with TRBD1 identical over 7 bases. The junction had 7 bases not matched to a gene; V was cut back by 5 bases and J by 4 bases. The CDR3 runs to 14 residues. Germline V gene lookup returns CDR1 SGHTA and CDR2 FQGNSA. The CDR3 coding sequence is TGTGCCAGCAGCCCCGACAGGGCGGGAGAGACCCAGTACTTC. It yields the protein CASSPDRAGETQYF.